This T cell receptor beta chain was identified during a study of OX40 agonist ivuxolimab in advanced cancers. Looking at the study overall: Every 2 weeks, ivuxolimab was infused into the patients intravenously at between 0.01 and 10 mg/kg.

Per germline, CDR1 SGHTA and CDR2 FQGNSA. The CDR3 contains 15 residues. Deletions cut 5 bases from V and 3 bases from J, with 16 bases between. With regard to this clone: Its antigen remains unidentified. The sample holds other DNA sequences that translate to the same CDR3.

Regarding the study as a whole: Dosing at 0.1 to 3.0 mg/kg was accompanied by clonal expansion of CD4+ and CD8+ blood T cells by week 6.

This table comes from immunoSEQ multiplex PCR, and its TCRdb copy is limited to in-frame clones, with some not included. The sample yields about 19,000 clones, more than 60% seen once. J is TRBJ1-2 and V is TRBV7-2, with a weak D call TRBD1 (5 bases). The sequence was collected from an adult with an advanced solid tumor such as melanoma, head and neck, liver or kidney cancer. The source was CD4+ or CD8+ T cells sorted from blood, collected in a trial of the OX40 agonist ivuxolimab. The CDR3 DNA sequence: TGTGCCAGCAGCCTCAGCCCCGGGACGGACTATGGCTACACCTTC. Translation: CASSLSPGTDYGYTF.